A single sample gave rise to the 2 T cell receptor beta chains below, sequenced in a study of blood T cells in healthy people across ages (dated by TCRdb to 2014 to 2015). Libraries were built with 5' RACE. Sequencing was carried out with an Illumina HiSeq 2500. A second roughly 6 to 12 cycle PCR used a sample-barcoded 5' primer and a J-beta primer mix. The public reads were run again by TCRdb, first through fastp at Q25 and then through MiXCR, and only productive beta chains were kept. Identical CDR3 protein sequences are pooled into one entry, listed with their most common genes and DNA. Here the sample has more than 650,000 distinct CDR3 sequences; about 48% occur a single time. Jointly, the top ten make up about 38% of the sample. Sequencing was carried out using blood. These receptors came from an older man in good health.

The chain links TRBV27 to TRBJ2-1, with D possibly TRBD2 on 5 matching bases. The germline V gene has CDR1 MNHEY and CDR2 SMNVEV (reference sequence). There are 14 residues in the CDR3. V was clipped by 5 bases and J by 0 bases, with 8 bases between them. In nucleotides, the CDR3 is TGTGCCAGCAGTAGGGAGCTCTCCTACAATGAGCAGTTCTTC. This gives the protein CASSRELSYNEQFF.

The CDR3 nucleotides are TGTGCCAGCAGTCCGTACGCTGGGGCCAACGTCCTGACTTTC. It encodes CASSPYAGANVLTF. The chain combines TRBV27 with TRBJ2-6; the D is unclear. This CDR3 has 14 amino acids. Trimming left V 5 bases short and J 2 bases short, with 7 bases between. Germline loops: CDR1 MNHEY, CDR2 SMNVEV (reference sequence).